These T cell receptor beta chains were read from a single sample in a study of blood T cell repertoires in COVID-19. Sequenced by immunoSEQ multiplex PCR; TCRdb stores in-frame clones only, minus some. The sample carries about 190,000 clones, about 80% recorded once. Input material: peripheral blood. Receptors originate from a man aged 55 to 70 with acute or convalescent COVID-19. Both conserved end residues are part of each CDR3. The D gene is left open where the match is weak. Clone size appears in some rows only: once, few, many, or a class for an expanded clone.

v_call	j_call	d_call	clone_size	cdr3_aa	cdr3_nt
TRBV9	TRBJ2-3	TRBD2	many	CASSESGVRTDTQYF	TGTGCCAGCAGCGAAAGCGGGGTTCGAACAGATACGCAGTATTTT
TRBV19	TRBJ1-3	-	few	CASSIVSGGAGNTIYF	TGTGCCAGTAGTATAGTGTCGGGGGGAGCTGGAAACACCATATATTTT
TRBV7-3	TRBJ2-7	-	-	CASSLGAAPSDEQYF	TGTGCCAGCAGCTTAGGCGCGGCACCCAGCGACGAGCAGTACTTC
TRBV5-1	TRBJ2-1	TRBD1	-	CASNPDRGDEQFF	TGCGCCAGCAATCCGGACAGGGGCGATGAGCAGTTCTTC
TRBV11-2	TRBJ2-5	TRBD2	-	CASGAGRETQYF	TGTGCCAGCGGAGCGGGAAGAGAGACCCAGTACTTC
TRBV7-9	TRBJ2-7	-	few	CASSPYPRAQEDEQYF	TGTGCCAGCAGCCCCTATCCCAGGGCCCAAGAGGACGAGCAGTACTTC
TRBV5-1	TRBJ2-1	-	-	CASSSGSQRSSYNEQFF	TGCGCCAGCAGCTCGGGGTCTCAGAGGAGCTCCTACAATGAGCAGTTCTTC
TRBV24-1	TRBJ1-1	-	-	CATRGGEQFTEAFF	TGTGCCACCAGGGGGGGGGAACAATTCACTGAAGCTTTCTTT
TRBV4-3	TRBJ1-1	-	-	CASSQGSSLGTQNTEAFF	TGCGCCAGCAGCCAAGGATCCTCCCTCGGGACACAGAACACTGAAGCTTTCTTT
TRBV6-6	TRBJ2-1	-	-	CASTSRTRDNEQFF	TGTGCCAGCACCTCACGAACTAGAGACAATGAGCAGTTCTTC
TRBV29-1	TRBJ1-1	-	-	CSVEDVLRATEAFF	TGCAGCGTTGAAGATGTCCTCAGGGCCACTGAAGCTTTCTTT
TRBV9	TRBJ2-1	TRBD1	-	CASSLEGQGQGVHEQFF	TGTGCCAGCAGCCTCGAGGGTCAGGGACAGGGGGTCCATGAGCAGTTCTTC
TRBV20-1	TRBJ1-2	TRBD1	-	CSASNRGYGYTF	TGCAGTGCTAGTAACAGGGGCTATGGCTACACCTTC
TRBV4-1	TRBJ1-1	TRBD1	-	CASSKQGAGEAFF	TGCGCCAGCAGCAAACAGGGGGCAGGTGAAGCTTTCTTT
TRBV19	TRBJ2-7	-	-	CASSIDVQRGYEQYF	TGTGCCAGTAGTATAGACGTCCAAAGGGGCTACGAGCAGTACTTC
TRBV2	TRBJ1-2	TRBD1	-	CASSEDRPSNYGYTF	TGTGCCAGCAGCGAGGACAGGCCCTCAAACTATGGCTACACCTTC
TRBV6-5	TRBJ1-5	TRBD1	-	CASRLGTGGNQPQHF	TGTGCCAGCAGACTTGGGACAGGGGGCAATCAGCCCCAGCATTTT
TRBV2	TRBJ2-1	TRBD2	-	CASTGLAGVSEQFF	TGTGCCAGCACCGGACTAGCGGGAGTCTCTGAGCAGTTCTTC
TRBV10-3	TRBJ2-7	-	-	CAISDGGTAYEQYF	TGTGCCATCAGCGACGGAGGGACAGCTTACGAGCAGTACTTC
TRBV27	TRBJ1-2	TRBD1	-	CASSLLRTGGIYGYTF	TGTGCCAGCAGTTTATTGCGGACAGGGGGTATCTATGGCTACACCTTC
TRBV7-9	TRBJ2-2	-	few	CASNFDTGELFF	TGTGCCAGCAACTTCGACACCGGGGAGCTGTTTTTT
TRBV6-5	TRBJ1-5	-	-	CASSYGPENQPQHF	TGTGCCAGCAGTTACGGGCCTGAAAATCAGCCCCAGCATTTT
TRBV6-5	TRBJ2-3	TRBD2	-	CASSYSAGGSTDTQYF	TGTGCCAGCAGTTACTCAGCGGGAGGGAGCACAGATACGCAGTATTTT
TRBV4-1	TRBJ1-6	TRBD1	-	CASSRTEQGGLNHSPLHF	TGCGCCAGCAGCCGAACTGAACAGGGGGGATTAAACCATTCACCCCTCCACTTT
TRBV4-2	TRBJ2-5	TRBD2	-	CASSHPLAGDRETQYF	TGTGCCAGCAGCCACCCACTAGCGGGAGATCGAGAGACCCAGTACTTC
TRBV3-1/TRBV3-2	TRBJ2-1	-	-	CASSKGQSSYNEQFF	TGTGCCAGCAGCAAAGGACAGAGCTCCTACAATGAGCAGTTCTTC
TRBV4-1	TRBJ2-2	TRBD1	-	CASSRRDRGDTGELFF	TGCGCCAGCAGCCGCCGGGACAGGGGAGACACCGGGGAGCTGTTTTTT
TRBV1	TRBJ2-1	-	-	CTSSQDLAAAISYNEQFF	TGCACCAGCAGCCAAGATCTGGCGGCCGCTATCTCCTACAATGAGCAGTTCTTC
TRBV7-9	TRBJ2-1	-	-	CASSLELADLEQFF	TGTGCCAGCAGCTTAGAACTAGCAGACCTTGAGCAGTTCTTC
TRBV6-6	TRBJ1-1	-	-	CASSRLQNTEAFF	TGTGCCAGCAGTAGACTCCAGAACACTGAAGCTTTCTTT
TRBV7-8	TRBJ2-1	TRBD2	-	CASSRTSGDYNEQFF	TGTGCCAGCAGCAGGACTAGCGGGGACTACAATGAGCAGTTCTTC
TRBV7-2	TRBJ1-3	-	-	CASSSKTGAGNTIYF	TGTGCCAGCAGCTCGAAGACAGGAGCTGGAAACACCATATATTTT
TRBV19	TRBJ1-2	-	-	CASSIKAGYTF	TGTGCCAGTAGTATTAAAGCTGGCTACACCTTC
TRBV7-9	TRBJ2-7	TRBD2	-	CASNTRVGSGSYEQYF	TGTGCCAGCAACACCAGGGTGGGTAGCGGGAGCTACGAGCAGTACTTC
TRBV4-3	TRBJ2-2	-	-	CASSQGSGEGAGELFF	TGCGCCAGCAGCCAAGGTTCAGGGGAGGGTGCCGGGGAGCTGTTTTTT
TRBV25-1	TRBJ1-2	-	-	CASSELPGSGYTF	TGTGCCAGCAGTGAACTCCCGGGAAGCGGCTACACCTTC
TRBV6-1	TRBJ1-2	-	few	CASSEIGRGYGYTF	TGTGCCAGCAGTGAAATAGGGAGAGGGTATGGCTACACCTTC